This T cell receptor beta chain was profiled in a study of T-cell memory formation after mild COVID-19. Whole-study findings and limits: Pre-infection memory held some responding clones, suggesting pre-existing cross-reactive T cells responded.

Amplification by 5'RACE using constant-segment primers produced TCR alpha and TCR beta cDNA libraries that carried sample barcodes and UMIs. Via MiXCR, TCRdb re-called the 5' RACE reads, giving one row per CDR3 protein. This table holds about 540,000 distinct CDR3 sequences, approximately 20% found once. This CDR3 is built from 15 residues. The V gene's germline CDR1 is MNHEY and CDR2 SVGAGI. The ends were cut back, 4 bases at V and 5 bases at J, with 17 bases in the middle. Concerning this clonotype itself: What it recognizes is unknown.

The J gene is TRBJ2-5, the V gene TRBV6-5; possible D gene TRBD1, 6 bases. The sequence derives from an adult woman who had mild COVID-19 (a few samples of this study predate the infection). Cell type and time point are not known. Sequenced material: PBMCs or a T cell subset sorted from them (not recorded which). CDR3 coding DNA: TGTGCCAGCAGTTGGCGCATAGGGGGATTGGAGACCCAGTACTTC. It encodes CASSWRIGGLETQYF.